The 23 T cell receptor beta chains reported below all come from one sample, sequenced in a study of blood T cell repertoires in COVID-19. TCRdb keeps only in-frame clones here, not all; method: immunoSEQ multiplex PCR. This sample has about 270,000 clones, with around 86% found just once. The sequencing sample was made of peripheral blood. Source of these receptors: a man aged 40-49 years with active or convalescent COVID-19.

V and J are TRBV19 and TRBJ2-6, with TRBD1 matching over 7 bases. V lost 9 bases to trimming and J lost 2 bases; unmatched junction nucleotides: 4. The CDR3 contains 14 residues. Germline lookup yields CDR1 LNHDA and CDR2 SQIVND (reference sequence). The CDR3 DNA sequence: TGTGCCAGCCGTGACAGGGCTGGGGCCAACGTCCTGACTTTC. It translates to CASRDRAGANVLTF. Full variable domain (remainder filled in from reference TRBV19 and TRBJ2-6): DGGITQSPKYLFRKEGQNVTLSCEQNLNHDAMYWYRQDPGQGLRLIYYSQIVNDFQKGDIAEGYSVSREKKESFPLTVTSAQKNPTAFYLCASRDRAGANVLTFGAGSRLTVL.

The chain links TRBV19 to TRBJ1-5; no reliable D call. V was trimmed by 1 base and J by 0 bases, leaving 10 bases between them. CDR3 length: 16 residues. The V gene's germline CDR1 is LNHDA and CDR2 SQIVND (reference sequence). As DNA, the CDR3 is TGTGCCAGTAGTATAGGGCAGATAAATAGCAATCAGCCCCAGCATTTT. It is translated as CASSIGQINSNQPQHF. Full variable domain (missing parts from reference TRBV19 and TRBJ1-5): DGGITQSPKYLFRKEGQNVTLSCEQNLNHDAMYWYRQDPGQGLRLIYYSQIVNDFQKGDIAEGYSVSREKKESFPLTVTSAQKNPTAFYLCASSIGQINSNQPQHFGDGTRLSIL.

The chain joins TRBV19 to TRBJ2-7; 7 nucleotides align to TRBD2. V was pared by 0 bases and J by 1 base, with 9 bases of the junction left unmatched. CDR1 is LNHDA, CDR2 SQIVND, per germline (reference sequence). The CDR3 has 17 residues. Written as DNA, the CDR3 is TGTGCCAGTAGTATAGATGGGTCGGGGGGACTATCCTACGAGCAGTACTTC. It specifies CASSIDGSGGLSYEQYF.

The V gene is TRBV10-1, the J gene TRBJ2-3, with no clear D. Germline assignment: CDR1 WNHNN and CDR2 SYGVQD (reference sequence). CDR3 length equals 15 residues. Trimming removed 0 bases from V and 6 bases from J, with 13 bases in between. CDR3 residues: CASSESGRRPDTQYF. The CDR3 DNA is TGCGCCAGCAGTGAGTCGGGCAGGCGACCGGATACGCAGTATTTT.

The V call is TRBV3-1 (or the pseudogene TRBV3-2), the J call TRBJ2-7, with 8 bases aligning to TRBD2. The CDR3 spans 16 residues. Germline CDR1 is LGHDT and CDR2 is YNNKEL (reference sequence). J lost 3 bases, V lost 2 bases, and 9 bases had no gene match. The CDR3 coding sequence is TGTGCCAGCAGCCAACGCGGGACTAGGGGGGGCTACGAGCAGTACTTC. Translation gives CASSQRGTRGGYEQYF.

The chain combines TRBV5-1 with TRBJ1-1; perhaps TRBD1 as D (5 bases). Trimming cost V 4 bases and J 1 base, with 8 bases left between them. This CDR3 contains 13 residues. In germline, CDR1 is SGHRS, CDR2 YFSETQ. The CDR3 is CASSEQANTEAFF. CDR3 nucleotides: TGCGCCAGCAGCGAACAGGCGAACACTGAAGCTTTCTTT.

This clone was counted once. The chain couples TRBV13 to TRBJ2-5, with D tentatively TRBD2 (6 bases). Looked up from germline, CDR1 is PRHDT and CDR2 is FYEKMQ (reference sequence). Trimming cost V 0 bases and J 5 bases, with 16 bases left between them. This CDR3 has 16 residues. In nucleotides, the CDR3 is TGTGCCAGCAGCTTAGGCCACCCGGGACTGAGGGAGACCCAGTACTTC. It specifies CASSLGHPGLRETQYF.

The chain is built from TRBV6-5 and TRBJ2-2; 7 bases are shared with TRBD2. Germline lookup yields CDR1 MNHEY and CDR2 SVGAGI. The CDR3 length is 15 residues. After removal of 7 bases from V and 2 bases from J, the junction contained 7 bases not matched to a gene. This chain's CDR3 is CASTLADTNTGELFF. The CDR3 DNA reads TGTGCCAGCACCCTAGCGGATACCAACACCGGGGAGCTGTTTTTT.

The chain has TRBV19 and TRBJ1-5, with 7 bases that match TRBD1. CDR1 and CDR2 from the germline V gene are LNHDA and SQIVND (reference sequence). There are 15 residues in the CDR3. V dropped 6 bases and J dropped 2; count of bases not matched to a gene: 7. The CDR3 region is CASRLQGIGNQPQHF. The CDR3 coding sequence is TGTGCCAGTAGATTACAGGGGATCGGCAATCAGCCCCAGCATTTT.

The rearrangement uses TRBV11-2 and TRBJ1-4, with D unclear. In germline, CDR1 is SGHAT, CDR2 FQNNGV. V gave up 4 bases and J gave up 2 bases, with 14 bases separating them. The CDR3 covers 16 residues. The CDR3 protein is CASSSPEAVTNEKLFF. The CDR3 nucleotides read TGTGCCAGCAGCTCCCCGGAGGCAGTCACTAATGAAAAACTGTTTTTT. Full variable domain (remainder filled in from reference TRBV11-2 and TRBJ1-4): EAGVAQSPRYKIIEKRQSVAFWCNPISGHATLYWYQQILGQGPKLLIQFQNNGVVDDSQLPKDRFSAERLKGVDSTLKIQPAKLEDSAVYLCASSSPEAVTNEKLFFGSGTQLSVL.

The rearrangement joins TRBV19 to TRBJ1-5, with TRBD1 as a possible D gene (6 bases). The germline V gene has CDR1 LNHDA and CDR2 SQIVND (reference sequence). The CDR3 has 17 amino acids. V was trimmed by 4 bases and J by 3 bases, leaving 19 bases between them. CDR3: CASSTTPDSAFNQPQHF. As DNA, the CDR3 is TGTGCCAGTAGTACGACCCCGGACAGCGCTTTCAATCAGCCCCAGCATTTT.

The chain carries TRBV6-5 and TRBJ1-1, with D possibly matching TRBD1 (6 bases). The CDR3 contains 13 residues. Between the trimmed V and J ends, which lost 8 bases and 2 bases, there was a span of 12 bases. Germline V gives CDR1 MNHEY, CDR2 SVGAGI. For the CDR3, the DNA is TGTGCCAGCCAAGGACAGCAAAACACTGAAGCTTTCTTT. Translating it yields CASQGQQNTEAFF.

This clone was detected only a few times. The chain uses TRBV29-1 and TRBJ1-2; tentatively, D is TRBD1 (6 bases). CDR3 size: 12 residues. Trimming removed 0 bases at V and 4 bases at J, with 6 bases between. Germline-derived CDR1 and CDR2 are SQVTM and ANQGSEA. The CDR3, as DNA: TGCAGCGTTGAAGAACAGGGCTATGGCTACACCTTC. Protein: CSVEEQGYGYTF.

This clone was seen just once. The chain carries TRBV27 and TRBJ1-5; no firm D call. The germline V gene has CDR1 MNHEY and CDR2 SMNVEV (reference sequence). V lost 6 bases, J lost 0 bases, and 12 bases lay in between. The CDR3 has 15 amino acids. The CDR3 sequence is CASSANSYSNQPQHF. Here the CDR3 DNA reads TGTGCCAGCAGCGCGAACAGTTATAGCAATCAGCCCCAGCATTTT.

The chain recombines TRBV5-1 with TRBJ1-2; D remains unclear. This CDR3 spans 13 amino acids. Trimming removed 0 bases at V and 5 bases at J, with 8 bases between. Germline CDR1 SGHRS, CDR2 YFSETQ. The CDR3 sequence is CASSLEQPYGYTF. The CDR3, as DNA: TGCGCCAGCAGCTTGGAACAGCCTTATGGCTACACCTTC.

CDR3 protein: CASSSGNYQPQHF. The CDR3 DNA follows: TGTGCCAGCAGCTCGGGAAATTATCAGCCCCAGCATTTT. The rearrangement links TRBV7-9 to TRBJ1-5; D gene unclear. Germline CDR1 reads SEHNR; CDR2 reads FQNEAQ (reference sequence). Trimming cost V 4 bases and J 5 bases, with 9 bases left between them. CDR3 length equals 13 residues.

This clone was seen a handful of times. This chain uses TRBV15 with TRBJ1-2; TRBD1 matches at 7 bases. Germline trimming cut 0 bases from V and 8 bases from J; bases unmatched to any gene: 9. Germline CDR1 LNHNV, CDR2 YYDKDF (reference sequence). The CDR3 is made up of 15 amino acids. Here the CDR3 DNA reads TGTGCCACCAGCAGAGATATAGACAGGGTGGGCGGCTACACCTTC. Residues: CATSRDIDRVGGYTF.

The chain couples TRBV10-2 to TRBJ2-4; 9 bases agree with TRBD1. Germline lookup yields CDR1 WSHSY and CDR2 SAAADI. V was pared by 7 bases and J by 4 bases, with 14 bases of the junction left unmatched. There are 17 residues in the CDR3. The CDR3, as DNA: TGCGCCAGCACCCCATTTCTACGGACAGGGGATAAAAACATTCAGTACTTC. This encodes CASTPFLRTGDKNIQYF.

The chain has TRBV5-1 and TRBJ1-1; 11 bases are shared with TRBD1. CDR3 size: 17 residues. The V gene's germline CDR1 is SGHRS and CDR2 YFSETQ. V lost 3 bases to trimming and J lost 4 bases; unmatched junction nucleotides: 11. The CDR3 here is CASSSPGQGVLSTEAFF. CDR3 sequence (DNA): TGCGCCAGCAGCTCGCCGGGACAGGGGGTTTTATCCACTGAAGCTTTCTTT.

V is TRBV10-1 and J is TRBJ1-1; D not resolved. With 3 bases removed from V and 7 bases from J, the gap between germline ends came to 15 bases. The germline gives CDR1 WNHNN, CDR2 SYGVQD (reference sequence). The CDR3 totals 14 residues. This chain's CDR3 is CASSDQSGGYEAFF. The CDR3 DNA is TGCGCCAGCAGTGATCAGTCAGGAGGTTATGAAGCTTTCTTT.

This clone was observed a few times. The CDR3 bases are TGTGCCAGCAGCCACACTAGCGGGAGTGACACCGGGGAGCTGTTTTTT. It encodes CASSHTSGSDTGELFF. V usage is TRBV6-4 and J usage is TRBJ2-2, with TRBD2 identical over 11 bases. This CDR3 region has 16 residues. V shed 6 bases, J shed 3 bases, and the junction held 6 bases outside the gene matches. In germline, CDR1 is MRHNA, CDR2 SNTAGT.

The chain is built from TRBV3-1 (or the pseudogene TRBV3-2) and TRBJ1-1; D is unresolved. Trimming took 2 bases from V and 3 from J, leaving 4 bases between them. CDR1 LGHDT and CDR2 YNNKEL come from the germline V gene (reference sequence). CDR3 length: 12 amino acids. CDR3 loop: CASSQLYTEAFF. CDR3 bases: TGTGCCAGCAGCCAACTATACACTGAAGCTTTCTTT.

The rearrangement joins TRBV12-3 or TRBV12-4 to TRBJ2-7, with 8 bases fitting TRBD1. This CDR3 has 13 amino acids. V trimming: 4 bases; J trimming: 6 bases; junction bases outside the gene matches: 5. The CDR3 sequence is CASSSLQGGEQYF. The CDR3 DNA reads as TGTGCCAGCAGTTCACTACAGGGGGGCGAGCAGTACTTC.